This TCR beta chain was captured in a study of graft-versus-host responses after intestinal transplantation. Germline assignment: CDR1 SGHAT and CDR2 FQNNGV. This CDR3 region has 10 residues. V lost 6 bases and J 6 bases, leaving 0 bases between the germline ends. Produced via immunoSEQ multiplex PCR; TCRdb's table is partial and in-frame only. The sample lists about 50,000 clones, about 93% occurring once. As for this clone: Its antigen is currently unknown.

The material was unstimulated CD4+ T cells sorted from spleen or lymph node cells, obtained before transplant. The gene calls are TRBV11-2 and TRBJ1-6; D uncertain. The receptor's source is a human donor who was the organ donor for an intestinal transplant. The CDR3 DNA is TGTGCCAGCAGTAATTCACCCCTCCACTTT. Amino acids: CASSNSPLHF.